One sample yielded the 29 T cell receptor beta chains listed below, sequenced in a study of CD8 T cells in ankylosing spondylitis. The study, taken as a whole, reports: Blood of patients with ankylosing spondylitis appeared to be characterized by a TCR beta motif of several highly homologous variants.

TCRdb used MiXCR to reprocess the 5' RACE reads, holding one entry per CDR3 protein. The table has hundreds of thousands of distinct CDR3 sequences, approximately 17% seen once. The antigens these receptors bind are not known. Sequencing was performed on blood, either unsorted or a sorted T cell fraction (not recorded which). The receptor source for this set is a male donor with ankylosing spondylitis.

This clonotype was picked up a small number of times. The chain has TRBV28 and TRBJ1-2; D gene unclear. CDR1 MDHEN and CDR2 SYDVKM come from the germline V gene. Trimming removed 9 bases at V and 0 bases at J, with 8 bases between. The length of the CDR3 is 12 residues. In DNA form, the CDR3 reads TGTGCCAGTCACCTTACTAACTATGGCTACACCTTC. Translated, it gives CASHLTNYGYTF.

At least ten counts were recorded for this clonotype. The rearrangement joins TRBV20-1 to TRBJ2-7; 8 bases map to TRBD2. J gave up 0 bases and V 0 bases, and 4 bases lay outside the gene matches. Germline V lookup: CDR1 DFQATT, CDR2 SNEGSKA (reference sequence). The CDR3 consists of 15 residues. CDR3 coding DNA: TGCAGTGCTAGAGATCGACTAGCGAACTCCTACGAGCAGTACTTC. It translates to CSARDRLANSYEQYF.

The table lists this clonotype with a few counts. J is TRBJ2-1 and V is TRBV7-2; perhaps TRBD1 as D (5 bases). Germline CDR1 and CDR2: SGHTA and FQGNSA. The V end lost 3 bases, the J end lost 5 bases, and 14 bases lay between the germline ends. The CDR3 has 15 residues. The DNA of the CDR3 is TGTGCCAGCAGCTTCGACAGCGCTCGGAACAATGAGCAGTTCTTC. Its translation is CASSFDSARNNEQFF.

This clonotype was detected ten times or more. The rearrangement uses TRBV12-3 or TRBV12-4 and TRBJ2-1; 12 positions agree with TRBD2. V shed 7 bases and J 4 bases; nucleotides not matched to a gene: 2. This CDR3 has 14 amino acids. The CDR3 spells CASKGTSGYNEQFF. The CDR3 nucleotides read TGTGCCAGCAAGGGGACTAGCGGGTACAATGAGCAGTTCTTC.

This clonotype was seen a few times. The V call is TRBV3-1, the J call TRBJ2-7; D is perhaps TRBD2 (5 bases). Germline values: CDR1 LGHDT, CDR2 YNNKEL (reference sequence). This CDR3 is 14 amino acids long. The ends were cut back, 0 bases at V and 5 bases at J, with 11 bases in the middle. CDR3 region: CASSQDHVGDEQYF. CDR3 nucleotides: TGTGCCAGCAGCCAAGATCACGTCGGGGACGAGCAGTACTTC.

The rearrangement uses TRBV24-1 and TRBJ2-2; D might be TRBD1 or TRBD2, each matching 7 bases. V was shortened by 2 bases and J by 5 bases, with 14 bases between the two germline ends. Germline CDR1 is KGHDR and CDR2 is SFDVKD. This CDR3 spans 16 amino acids. The CDR3 DNA is TGTGCCACCAGTGATTCGGGCAGGGGGGGGACCGGGGAGCTGTTTTTT. Protein: CATSDSGRGGTGELFF.

The rearrangement joins TRBV7-3 to TRBJ2-1; no reliable D call. V was trimmed by 4 bases and J by 2 bases, leaving 12 bases between them. Germline V CDR1 and CDR2: SGHTA, FQGTGA. This CDR3 comprises 15 residues. CDR3 bases: TGTGCCAGCAGCTCCGCAGCGCGCCCCTACAATGAGCAGTTCTTC. This translates into CASSSAARPYNEQFF.

This CDR3 reads CASRPTDLTNEKLFF. The CDR3, as DNA: TGTGCCAGCAGACCTACCGATCTTACTAATGAAAAACTGTTTTTT. This sequence joins TRBV7-8 and TRBJ1-4; D unclear. Germline CDR1 is SGHVS and CDR2 is FQNEAQ. The V end was cut by 6 bases, the J end by 2 bases, with 13 bases between. This CDR3 is 15 amino acids long.

This chain links TRBV2 with TRBJ2-1, with D perhaps TRBD1 (6 bases). V lost 9 bases, J lost 1 base, and 7 bases lay in between. The CDR3 length is 12 residues. From germline, CDR1 is SNHLY and CDR2 FYNNEI. The CDR3 coding sequence is TGTGCCAGAGGGGGATCCTACAATGAGCAGTTCTTC. This codes for CARGGSYNEQFF. Full variable domain (outside the CDR3, taken from reference TRBV2 and TRBJ2-1): EPEVTQTPSHQVTQMGQEVILRCVPISNHLYFYWYRQILGQKVEFLVSFYNNEISEKSEIFDDQFSVERPDGSNFTLKIRSTKLEDSAMYFCARGGSYNEQFFGPGTRLTVL.

A few counts support this clonotype. The genes are TRBV5-4 and TRBJ2-1, with D perhaps matching TRBD1 (6 bases). Germline V gives CDR1 SGHNT, CDR2 YYREEE (reference sequence). The CDR3 is 13 amino acids. Trimming shortened V by 2 bases and J by 6 bases, and 9 bases separated the two germline ends. The CDR3 sequence is CASSFTGLNEQFF. Written as DNA, the CDR3 is TGTGCCAGCAGCTTTACAGGGCTCAATGAGCAGTTCTTC.

This clonotype was counted only a few times. The rearrangement uses TRBV2 and TRBJ1-5; 7 bases are shared with TRBD1. Germline V gene lookup returns CDR1 SNHLY and CDR2 FYNNEI. The trim removed 5 bases at V and 6 bases at J, leaving 10 bases unmatched. The CDR3 consists of 15 residues. The CDR3 loop reads CASSQQGSRGQPQHF. CDR3 coding DNA: TGTGCCAGCAGTCAACAGGGGAGTCGGGGTCAGCCCCAGCATTTT.

In this sample, this clonotype turned up a few times. V and J are TRBV7-9 and TRBJ1-2, with D possibly matching TRBD1 (5 bases). Germline V CDR1 and CDR2: SEHNR, FQNEAQ (reference sequence). The V end was cut by 0 bases, the J end by 8 bases, with 10 bases between. This CDR3 region has 13 residues. CDR3 nucleotides: TGTGCCAGCAGCTTAGCGTGGGACGGGGGCTACACCTTC. This sequence encodes CASSLAWDGGYTF. Full variable domain (missing parts from reference TRBV7-9 and TRBJ1-2): DTGVSQNPRHKITKRGQNVTFRCDPISEHNRLYWYRQTLGQGPEFLTYFQNEAQLEKSRLLSDRFSAERPKGSFSTLEIQRTEQGDSAMYLCASSLAWDGGYTFGSGTRLTVV.

The CDR3 sequence: CASSLAPGLAGGLYNEQFF. DNA of the CDR3: TGCGCCAGCAGCTTGGCCCCGGGACTAGCGGGGGGCCTATACAATGAGCAGTTCTTC. The genes are TRBV5-1 and TRBJ2-1, with TRBD2 matching over 15 bases. Germline V CDR1 and CDR2: SGHRS, YFSETQ. The CDR3 covers 19 residues. V lost 0 bases to trimming and J lost 4 bases; unmatched junction nucleotides: 8. Based on the CDR3 plus reference TRBV5-1 and TRBJ2-1, the full variable domain is KAGVTQTPRYLIKTRGQQVTLSCSPISGHRSVSWYQQTPGQGLQFLFEYFSETQRNKGNFPGRFSGRQFSNSRSEMNVSTLELGDSALYLCASSLAPGLAGGLYNEQFFGPGTRLTVL.

In its sample, this clonotype was seen a few times. The rearrangement uses TRBV21-1 and TRBJ1-1. TRBV21-1 has pseudogene status. This CDR3 is built from 13 residues. The CDR3, as DNA: TGTGCCAGCACAGAGGGCTTTAACACTGAAGCTTTCTTT. This gives the protein CASTEGFNTEAFF.

This clonotype was seen a handful of times. The chain has TRBV11-2 and TRBJ2-1; D uncertain. This CDR3 comprises 13 residues. Per germline, CDR1 SGHAT and CDR2 FQNNGV. Trimming took off 1 base at V and 9 bases at J, with 10 bases between the two ends. CDR3 region: CASSLGSLGEQFF. The CDR3 DNA reads as TGTGCCAGCAGCTTAGGTTCACTGGGTGAGCAGTTCTTC. The full variable domain, its missing parts supplied by reference TRBV11-2 and TRBJ2-1, is EAGVAQSPRYKIIEKRQSVAFWCNPISGHATLYWYQQILGQGPKLLIQFQNNGVVDDSQLPKDRFSAERLKGVDSTLKIQPAKLEDSAVYLCASSLGSLGEQFFGPGTRLTVL.

This clonotype showed up just a few times. This chain connects TRBV7-2 to TRBJ2-1; tentative D call: TRBD1 (5 bases). V was pared by 3 bases and J by 4 bases, with 13 bases between. The CDR3 has 15 amino acids. Germline V gene lookup returns CDR1 SGHTA and CDR2 FQGNSA. CDR3 coding DNA: TGTGCCAGCAGCTTCCTACAGGCCCTATACAATGAGCAGTTCTTC. It is translated as CASSFLQALYNEQFF.

This clonotype was observed a few times. The rearrangement joins TRBV30 to TRBJ2-7; TRBD1 agrees at 7 bases. The V gene end was trimmed by 6 bases and the J gene end by 4 bases; junction bases not matched to a gene: 9. The CDR3 loop spans 13 amino acids. The germline CDR1 and CDR2 sequences are GTSNPN and SVGIG (reference sequence). CDR3 nucleotides: TGTGCCTGTGGTGACAGGGTGGGGTACGAGCAGTACTTC. This encodes CACGDRVGYEQYF.

The J gene is TRBJ2-4, the V gene TRBV18; no firm D call. CDR3 length: 13 residues. The V and J ends lost 0 bases and 4 bases respectively, with 4 bases between them. The V gene's germline CDR1 is KGHSH and CDR2 LQKENI. The CDR3 nucleotides are TGTGCCAGCTCACCACCAGCTAAAAACATTCAGTACTTC. This sequence encodes CASSPPAKNIQYF.

This clonotype occurred a few times. The V and J genes are TRBV5-1 and TRBJ2-7; D is undetermined. V shed 0 bases and J shed 4 bases, with 11 bases lying between them. This CDR3 has 14 residues. From germline, CDR1 is SGHRS and CDR2 YFSETQ. This CDR3 is CASSLGAQRYEQYF. CDR3 coding DNA: TGCGCCAGCAGCTTGGGGGCACAAAGATACGAGCAGTACTTC.

The chain employs TRBV5-1 and TRBJ2-1; 10 nucleotides agree with TRBD2. CDR1 is SGHRS, CDR2 YFSETQ, per germline. V gave up 7 bases and J gave up 8 bases; unmatched junction bases: 6. The CDR3 has 13 residues. CDR3: CASAQRGGDEQFF. The CDR3 bases are TGCGCCAGCGCCCAGCGGGGGGGGGATGAGCAGTTCTTC. Together with reference TRBV5-1 and TRBJ2-1, the CDR3 gives the full variable domain: KAGVTQTPRYLIKTRGQQVTLSCSPISGHRSVSWYQQTPGQGLQFLFEYFSETQRNKGNFPGRFSGRQFSNSRSEMNVSTLELGDSALYLCASAQRGGDEQFFGPGTRLTVL.

This clonotype was found a few times. The chain uses TRBV7-3 and TRBJ1-5; no reliable D call. There are 13 residues in the CDR3. Trimming stripped 0 bases from V and 8 bases from J, with 8 bases between. Germline lookup yields CDR1 SGHTA and CDR2 FQGTGA. The DNA for the CDR3 is TGTGCCAGCAGCTTAACAAACGGGGAGCCCCAGCATTTT. Translated: CASSLTNGEPQHF.

This clonotype was seen many times. The genes are TRBV12-3 or TRBV12-4 and TRBJ2-3, with 7 bases aligning to TRBD2. The CDR3 runs 15 residues. V shed 5 bases and J 4 bases; nucleotides not matched to a gene: 9. CDR3 DNA: TGTGCCAGCAGTCCCCGTGGGGGGGTGGCAGATACGCAGTATTTT. Its translation: CASSPRGGVADTQYF.

V usage is TRBV12-3 or TRBV12-4 and J usage is TRBJ2-7; unclear D gene. V was shortened by 1 base and J by 3 bases, with 13 bases between the two germline ends. This CDR3 is built from 15 residues. This CDR3 reads CASSLGTGRNYEQYF. CDR3 sequence (DNA): TGTGCCAGCAGTTTAGGTACGGGTCGCAACTACGAGCAGTACTTC.

The chain combines TRBV14 with TRBJ2-5; D gene uncertain. CDR3 length: 13 residues. Trimming left V 0 bases short and J 4 bases short, with 6 bases between. Germline CDR1 SGHDN, CDR2 FVKESK. The CDR3: CASSQDLRETQYF. In DNA, the CDR3 is TGTGCCAGCAGCCAAGATCTTAGAGAGACCCAGTACTTC. Full variable domain (rest looked up from reference TRBV14 and TRBJ2-5): EAGVTQFPSHSVIEKGQTVTLRCDPISGHDNLYWYRRVMGKEIKFLLHFVKESKQDESGMPNNRFLAERTGGTYSTLKVQPAELEDSGVYFCASSQDLRETQYFGPGTRLLVL.

This clonotype has more than one count but fewer than ten. The gene calls are TRBV7-8 and TRBJ2-3, with TRBD1 matching over 8 bases. Germline-derived CDR1 and CDR2 are SGHVS and FQNEAQ. The CDR3 length is 17 residues. The V segment lost 5 bases and the J segment 3 bases; nucleotides outside the gene matches: 13. As DNA, the CDR3 is TGTGCCAGCAGCCAAGCGGGTGGTCAGGGGGCAACAGATACGCAGTATTTT. This gives the protein CASSQAGGQGATDTQYF. Drawing the rest from reference TRBV7-8 and TRBJ2-3, the complete variable domain is GAGVSQSPRYKVAKRGQDVALRCDPISGHVSLFWYQQALGQGPEFLTYFQNEAQLDKSGLPSDRFFAERPEGSVSTLKIQRTQQEDSAVYLCASSQAGGQGATDTQYFGPGTRLTVL.

In its sample, this clonotype was seen a few times. The rearrangement links TRBV20-1 to TRBJ2-7; D remains ambiguous. V was shortened by 5 bases and J by 4 bases, with 21 bases between the two germline ends. The CDR3 has 15 amino acids. Germline CDR1 and CDR2: DFQATT and SNEGSKA (reference sequence). This chain's CDR3 is CSAVAQDGYRYEQYF. In DNA form, the CDR3 reads TGCAGTGCTGTCGCCCAGGATGGGTATAGGTACGAGCAGTACTTC.

This clonotype was found many times. The chain combines TRBV7-9 with TRBJ1-3; unclear D gene. The CDR3 sequence is 15 residues long. The germline V gene has CDR1 SEHNR and CDR2 FQNEAQ (reference sequence). Trimming left V 3 bases short and J 3 bases short, with 12 bases between. CDR3 bases: TGTGCCAGCAGCTTCCGTGGAGCGGATGGAAACACCATATATTTT. The encoded protein is CASSFRGADGNTIYF.

In its sample, this clonotype was seen a few times. The chain employs TRBV5-1 and TRBJ1-4; 7 nucleotides align to TRBD1. The CDR3 spans 16 residues. The junction had 7 bases not matched to a gene; V was cut back by 0 bases and J by 5 bases. Germline lookup yields CDR1 SGHRS and CDR2 YFSETQ. Here the CDR3 DNA reads TGCGCCAGCAGCTTGGACCGTCCAGGGGGAAATGAAAAACTGTTTTTT. Protein: CASSLDRPGGNEKLFF.

This clonotype showed up just a few times. The chain recombines TRBV29-1 with TRBJ2-5; 11 nucleotides line up with TRBD2. The CDR3 consists of 15 residues. Germline values: CDR1 SQVTM, CDR2 ANQGSEA. V lost 3 bases, J lost 5 bases, and 8 bases stayed unmatched. The CDR3 spells CSVEGTSGSRETQYF. CDR3 bases: TGCAGCGTTGAGGGAACTAGCGGGAGCCGTGAGACCCAGTACTTC.